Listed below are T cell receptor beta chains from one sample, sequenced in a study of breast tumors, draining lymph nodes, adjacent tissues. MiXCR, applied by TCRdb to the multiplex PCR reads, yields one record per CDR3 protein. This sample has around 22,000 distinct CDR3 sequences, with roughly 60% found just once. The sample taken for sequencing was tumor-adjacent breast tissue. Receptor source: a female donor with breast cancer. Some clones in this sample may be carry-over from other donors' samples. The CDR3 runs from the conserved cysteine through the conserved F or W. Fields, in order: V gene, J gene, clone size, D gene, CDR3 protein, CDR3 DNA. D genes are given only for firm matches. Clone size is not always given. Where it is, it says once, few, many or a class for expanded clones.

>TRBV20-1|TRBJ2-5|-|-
CSANLPWVETQYF
TGCAGTGCTAACCTACCGTGGGTGGAGACCCAGTACTTC
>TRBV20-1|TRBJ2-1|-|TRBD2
CRLAGDYNEQFF
TGCAGGCTAGCGGGGGACTACAATGAGCAGTTCTTC
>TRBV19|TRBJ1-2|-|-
CASSIDSLYGYTF
TGTGCCAGTAGTATCGACAGTCTCTATGGCTACACCTTC
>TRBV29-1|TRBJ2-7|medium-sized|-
CSVELPDRSDSYEQYF
TGCAGCGTCGAACTTCCCGACAGGTCTGACTCCTACGAGCAGTACTTC
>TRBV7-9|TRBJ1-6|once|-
CASSLRGQLNSPLHF
TGTGCCAGCAGCTTACGTGGGCAGCTTAATTCACCCCTCCACTTT
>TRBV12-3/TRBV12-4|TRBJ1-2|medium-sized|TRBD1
CASSFGTALYGYTF
TGTGCCAGCAGCTTTGGGACAGCGCTTTATGGCTACACCTTC
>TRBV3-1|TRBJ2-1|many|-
CASSQVGNEQFF
TGTGCCAGCAGCCAAGTGGGAAATGAGCAGTTCTTC
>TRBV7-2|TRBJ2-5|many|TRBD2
CASSSGLAGQETQYF
TGTGCCAGCAGCTCGGGACTAGCGGGTCAAGAGACCCAGTACTTC
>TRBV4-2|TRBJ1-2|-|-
CASSQEAVYGYTF
TGTGCCAGCAGCCAAGAGGCAGTTTATGGCTACACCTTC
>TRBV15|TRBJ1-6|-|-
CATSRDLPGANSPLHF
TGTGCCACCAGCAGAGATCTACCAGGGGCGAATTCACCCCTCCACTTT
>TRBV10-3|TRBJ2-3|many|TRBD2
CAISAAGGHGDTQYF
TGTGCCATCAGTGCAGCGGGGGGGCATGGAGATACGCAGTATTTT
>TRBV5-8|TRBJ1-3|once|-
CASSLFSRGTDTIYF
TGTGCCAGCAGCCTTTTCTCCAGGGGAACGGACACCATATATTTT
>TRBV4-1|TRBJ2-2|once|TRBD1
CASSQDREGTGVNGELFF
TGCGCCAGCAGCCAAGATCGGGAGGGGACAGGGGTAAACGGGGAGCTGTTTTTT
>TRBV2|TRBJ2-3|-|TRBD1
CASSGQPGQGADTQYF
TGTGCCAGCAGTGGACAGCCGGGACAGGGGGCAGATACGCAGTATTTT
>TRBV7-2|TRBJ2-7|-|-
CASSLGQAFYEQYF
TGTGCCAGCAGCTTAGGGCAGGCCTTCTACGAGCAGTACTTC
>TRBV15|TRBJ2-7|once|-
CATSRDMTLQYF
TGTGCCACCAGCAGAGATATGACACTGCAGTACTTC
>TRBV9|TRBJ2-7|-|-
CASSVTQPRMGGAAHEQYF
TGTGCCAGCAGCGTCACCCAACCCCGGATGGGCGGCGCGGCCCACGAGCAGTACTTC
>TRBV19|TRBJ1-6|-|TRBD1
CAWTYGQDNSPLHF
TGTGCCTGGACCTACGGACAGGATAATTCACCCCTCCACTTT
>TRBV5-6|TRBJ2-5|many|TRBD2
CASSLLAGGTQETQYF
TGTGCCAGCAGCTTGCTAGCGGGAGGTACTCAAGAGACCCAGTACTTC
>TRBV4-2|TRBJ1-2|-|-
CASSQGTGYTF
TGTGCCAGCAGCCAGGGGACGGGCTACACCTTC
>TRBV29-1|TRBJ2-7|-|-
CSVEVWQQGYEQYF
TGCAGCGTTGAAGTGTGGCAGCAGGGTTACGAGCAGTACTTC
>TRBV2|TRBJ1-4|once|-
CASSGPRTTNEKLFF
TGTGCCAGCAGTGGACCAAGAACAACTAATGAAAAACTGTTTTTT
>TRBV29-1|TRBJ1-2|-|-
CSVSPKGHPTYGYTF
TGCAGCGTATCACCGAAGGGACACCCCACCTATGGCTACACCTTC
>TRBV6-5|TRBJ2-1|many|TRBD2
CASSYSPRVVSGVQHEQFF
TGTGCCAGCAGTTACTCCCCCAGGGTCGTTAGCGGGGTACAGCATGAGCAGTTCTTC
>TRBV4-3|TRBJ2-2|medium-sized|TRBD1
CASSQAGTGSSGSSGELFF
TGCGCCAGCAGCCAGGCCGGGACAGGGTCGTCGGGATCGTCCGGGGAGCTGTTTTTT
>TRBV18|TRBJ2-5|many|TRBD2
CASSRASGMTETQYF
TGTGCCAGCTCACGAGCTAGCGGGATGACAGAGACCCAGTACTTC
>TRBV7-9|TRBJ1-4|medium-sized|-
CASSGGGLWEKLFF
TGTGCCAGCAGCGGCGGGGGCCTCTGGGAAAAACTGTTTTTT
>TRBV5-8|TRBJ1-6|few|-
CASSLVGRGGSPLHF
TGTGCCAGCAGCTTGGTTGGCAGGGGAGGCTCACCCCTCCACTTT
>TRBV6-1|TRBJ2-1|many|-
CASTKGRSYNEQFF
TGTGCCAGCACAAAGGGACGCTCCTACAATGAGCAGTTCTTC
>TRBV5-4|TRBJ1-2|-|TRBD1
CASSPGQGAYGYTF
TGTGCCAGCAGCCCGGGACAGGGGGCGTATGGCTACACCTTC
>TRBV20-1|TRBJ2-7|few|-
CSARDTAQKQYF
TGCAGTGCTAGAGATACGGCTCAAAAGCAGTACTTC
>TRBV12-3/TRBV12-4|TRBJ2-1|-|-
CASSADSYSYNGQFF
TGTGCCAGCAGTGCGGACTCTTACTCCTACAATGGGCAGTTCTTC
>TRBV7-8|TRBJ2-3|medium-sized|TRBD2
CASKQRGGVDTQYF
TGTGCCAGCAAGCAGCGGGGGGGAGTAGATACGCAGTATTTT